The entry below gives a single T cell receptor beta chain sequence along with its context. The target antigen is unknown. The V end was cut by 2 bases, the J end by 3 bases, with 5 bases between. Germline assignment: CDR1 SEHNR and CDR2 FQNEAQ (reference sequence). This CDR3 contains 13 residues. The data belong to a study of cytomegalovirus exposure and HLA in healthy donors. Points from the study as a whole: Reports state that TCR beta sequences accurately predicted most subjects' HLA-A and HLA-B alleles. Within a later analysis, the majority of CMV-associated TCR beta chains appeared HLA-restricted. Across donors, sequencing depth was assumed by presence/absence analyses to be roughly uniform.

Both 60 Vbeta primers and 13 Jbeta primers went into the PCR. Data came from immunoSEQ multiplex PCR; TCRdb stores just in-frame clones and leaves some out. The sample records about 240,000 clones, over 70% being singletons. The sequencing input was PBMCs. The chain links TRBV7-9 to TRBJ1-5; D is unresolved. This clonotype was sampled from a woman aged 55-70 years in good health and CMV-seropositive. CDR3 sequence reads: CASSLLFNQPQHF. The CDR3 bases are TGTGCCAGCAGCTTACTCTTCAATCAGCCCCAGCATTTT. Variable domain in full (rest from reference TRBV7-9 and TRBJ1-5): DTGVSQNPRHKITKRGQNVTFRCDPISEHNRLYWYRQTLGQGPEFLTYFQNEAQLEKSRLLSDRFSAERPKGSFSTLEIQRTEQGDSAMYLCASSLLFNQPQHFGDGTRLSIL.